This T cell receptor beta chain was sequenced for a study of tumor and adjacent non-tumor tissue in lung cancer. Study background: The patients, around 9 men and 5 women, were about 30 to 76 with stage I to III disease. Study conclusions and caveats: In normal lung, the top 100 clones were significantly more dominant than in tumor. Tumor tissue had significantly higher TCR diversity than normal lung.

The germline V gene has CDR1 MNHNS and CDR2 SASEGT. There are 14 residues in the CDR3. About this clonotype: Antigen unknown. The junction departs from the called germline gene at one end, perhaps through a read error.

TCRbeta libraries were built with three rounds of nested PCR, modified from ARM-PCR. In TCRdb, the multiplex PCR reads were re-called with MiXCR into one record per CDR3 protein. The repertoire has 75,000 to 80,000 distinct CDR3 sequences, less than 85% of them found once; the top ten carry around 40%. The template was RNA from unsorted bulk tissue. The normal lung tissue was taken more than 3 cm from the tumor edge. V and J are TRBV6-1 and TRBJ1-4; TRBD1 matches 11 bases. This receptor was taken from a man between 65 and 85 years old with non-small cell lung cancer. The sample comprised distant non-tumor lung tissue. Written as DNA, the CDR3 is TGTGTCAGCGGGGACAGGGGGGCTAATGAAAAACTGTTTTTC. This translates into CVSGDRGANEKLFF.